The next 18 T cell receptor beta chains were all read from a single sample in a study of blood T cell repertoires in COVID-19 (dated by TCRdb to about 2020). The library was prepared using the immunoSEQ multiplex PCR assay. In TCRdb, the immuneACCESS table is reduced to in-frame sequences with V and J assigned. These tables do not hold every clone; where another copy was compared, an unresolved V gene accounts for under half, and the others remain unexplained. Counted in this sample were 90,000 to 110,000 clones; 65% to 90% of them appeared once. The ten largest clonotypes hold under 4.5% of the sample. Specimen: peripheral blood. The receptors shown here come from a man over 45 with acute or convalescent COVID-19.

This clone was recorded only once. The rearrangement joins TRBV6-5 to TRBJ1-4; D ambiguous. Trimming removed 0 bases at V and 3 bases at J, with 8 bases between. Germline assignment: CDR1 MNHEY and CDR2 SVGAGI. The CDR3 runs to 15 residues. The CDR3 DNA follows: TGTGCCAGCAGTTACTCAAATCCTGCTAATGAAAAACTGTTTTTT. Protein product: CASSYSNPANEKLFF.

J is TRBJ2-7 and V is TRBV11-2; 8 bases are a match to TRBD2. This CDR3 region has 16 residues. Germline V CDR1 and CDR2: SGHAT, FQNNGV. The junction had 12 bases not matched to a gene; V was cut back by 4 bases and J by 4 bases. The CDR3 region is CASSSVGSSGSYEQYF. The CDR3 nucleotides are TGTGCCAGCAGCTCCGTCGGATCCAGCGGGAGTTACGAGCAGTACTTC.

This clone is a singleton in its sample. Within the sample, other DNA sequences also encode this same CDR3. The CDR3: CASSIDRDQPQHF. For the CDR3, the DNA is TGTGCCAGTAGTATAGATCGTGATCAGCCCCAGCATTTT. The chain links TRBV19 to TRBJ1-5; D is undetermined. V lost 0 bases, J lost 5 bases, and 5 bases lay in between. Germline assignment: CDR1 LNHDA and CDR2 SQIVND (reference sequence). This CDR3 is 13 amino acids long.

The rearrangement links TRBV7-8 to TRBJ1-6; D is possibly TRBD1 (6 bases). This CDR3 spans 17 amino acids. Germline CDR1 SGHVS, CDR2 FQNEAQ. Trimming shortened V by 5 bases and J by 9 bases, and 23 bases separated the two germline ends. The CDR3 nucleotides read TGTGCCAGCAGCCCCAGTCCAAGCAGGGGAGGGGGTTCACCCCTCCACTTT. Residues: CASSPSPSRGGGSPLHF.

The rearrangement uses TRBV3-1 (or the pseudogene TRBV3-2) and TRBJ1-1; 7 bases are shared with TRBD1. The V and J ends lost 0 bases and 4 bases, in that order; junction bases with no gene match: 2. Germline CDR1 is LGHDT and CDR2 is YNNKEL (reference sequence). The CDR3 is 14 amino acids. CDR3 sequence (DNA): TGTGCCAGCAGCCAAGAGGACAGGTTCACTGAAGCTTTCTTT. This sequence encodes CASSQEDRFTEAFF.

The rearrangement uses TRBV2 and TRBJ2-5; perhaps TRBD1 as D (6 bases). CDR3 length: 14 amino acids. Germline V lookup: CDR1 SNHLY, CDR2 FYNNEI. The V end lost 2 bases, the J end lost 5 bases, and 12 bases lay between the germline ends. The CDR3: CASSERPGDETQYF. For the CDR3, the DNA is TGTGCCAGCAGTGAAAGGCCAGGGGATGAGACCCAGTACTTC.

The gene calls are TRBV24-1 and TRBJ2-3; 9 bases are a match to TRBD1. The CDR3 extends over 20 amino acids. Germline V gene lookup returns CDR1 KGHDR and CDR2 SFDVKD. Losses at the gene ends were 2 bases for V and 4 bases for J; bases not matched to a gene: 18. The CDR3 loop reads CATSDWGQGGRGPISDTQYF. CDR3 DNA: TGTGCCACCAGTGATTGGGGACAGGGAGGCCGGGGCCCTATTTCAGATACGCAGTATTTT.

The J gene is TRBJ1-1, the V gene TRBV18; no reliable D call. The CDR3 covers 14 residues. Germline V gives CDR1 KGHSH, CDR2 LQKENI. V was trimmed by 8 bases and J by 0 bases, leaving 13 bases between them. CDR3: CASTKWPMNTEAFF. DNA for the CDR3: TGTGCCAGCACTAAGTGGCCGATGAACACTGAAGCTTTCTTT.

The chain couples TRBV11-3 to TRBJ2-7, with TRBD2 identical over 8 bases. The CDR3 runs to 15 residues. Per the germline V gene, CDR1 is SGHNT and CDR2 is YENEEA. V shed 4 bases, J shed 1 base, and the junction held 6 bases outside the gene matches. The CDR3 sequence is CASSSRVAGSYEQYF. CDR3 coding DNA: TGTGCCAGCAGCTCCAGGGTAGCGGGATCCTACGAGCAGTACTTC.

The gene calls are TRBV7-9 and TRBJ2-1; D ambiguous. In germline, CDR1 is SEHNR, CDR2 FQNEAQ (reference sequence). V was shortened by 5 bases and J by 7 bases, with 12 bases between the two germline ends. This CDR3 spans 13 amino acids. CDR3 DNA: TGTGCCAGCAGCCCCCCGGGTGGGAATGAGCAGTTCTTC. This gives the protein CASSPPGGNEQFF.

This CDR3 reads CASGRQGSGNQPQHF. CDR3 DNA sequence: TGTGCCAGCGGAAGACAGGGATCGGGCAATCAGCCCCAGCATTTT. This chain uses TRBV5-5 with TRBJ1-5, with 7 bases matching TRBD1. Germline V gene lookup returns CDR1 SGHKS and CDR2 YYEKEE (reference sequence). V shed 7 bases, J shed 2 bases, and the junction held 9 bases outside the gene matches. The CDR3 length is 15 residues.

The table lists this clone with a few counts. The chain couples TRBV6-5 to TRBJ1-6; 8 positions agree with TRBD1. J lost 9 bases, V lost 5 bases, and 9 bases had no gene match. Germline values: CDR1 MNHEY, CDR2 SVGAGI. This CDR3 spans 15 amino acids. In DNA, the CDR3 is TGTGCCAGCAGTCTACGGACAGGGACTGGTTCACCCCTCCACTTT. Amino acid sequence: CASSLRTGTGSPLHF.

The chain joins TRBV3-1 (or the pseudogene TRBV3-2) to TRBJ1-1, with 7 bases aligning to TRBD1. The length of the CDR3 is 14 residues. V lost 7 bases to trimming and J lost 4 bases; unmatched junction nucleotides: 9. Germline CDR1 and CDR2: LGHDT and YNNKEL (reference sequence). The CDR3 protein is CASNPGQVITEAFF. The CDR3 region has the DNA TGTGCCAGCAACCCAGGACAGGTCATCACTGAAGCTTTCTTT.

The chain combines TRBV11-1 with TRBJ2-7, with 11 bases matching TRBD2. This CDR3 has 15 amino acids. The germline V gene encodes CDR1 SGHAT and CDR2 FQDESV (reference sequence). V shed 5 bases, J shed 0 bases, and the junction held 3 bases outside the gene matches. CDR3 DNA: TGTGCCAGCAGCCCGACTAGCGGGACCTCCTACGAGCAGTACTTC. It codes for CASSPTSGTSYEQYF.

This clone was found once. The genes are TRBV11-3 and TRBJ2-1; unclear D gene. With 0 bases removed from V and 5 bases from J, the gap between germline ends came to 14 bases. In germline, CDR1 is SGHNT, CDR2 YENEEA. CDR3 length equals 16 residues. The CDR3 protein is CASSLDRVAPNNEQFF. Written as DNA, the CDR3 is TGTGCCAGCAGCTTAGATCGGGTAGCCCCAAACAATGAGCAGTTCTTC.

The rearrangement joins TRBV15 to TRBJ2-1; no firm D call. This CDR3 has 13 amino acids. Germline V gene sequence: CDR1 LNHNV, CDR2 YYDKDF (reference sequence). The V end lost 3 bases, the J end lost 6 bases, and 9 bases lay between the germline ends. CDR3 coding DNA: TGTGCCACCAGCAGTCGACTCATCAATGAGCAGTTCTTC. This sequence encodes CATSSRLINEQFF.

The CDR3 sequence is CASSTGTVEKLFF. The CDR3 DNA follows: TGTGCCAGTAGTACCGGGACAGTTGAAAAACTGTTTTTT. The rearrangement joins TRBV19 to TRBJ1-4; 7 bases are a match to TRBD1. From germline, CDR1 is LNHDA and CDR2 SQIVND (reference sequence). After removal of 4 bases from V and 7 bases from J, the junction contained 3 bases not matched to a gene. This CDR3 spans 13 amino acids.

The chain employs TRBV3-1 (or the pseudogene TRBV3-2) and TRBJ2-1; 9 nucleotides agree with TRBD2. The CDR3 length is 17 residues. The germline V gene encodes CDR1 LGHDT and CDR2 YNNKEL (reference sequence). V was pared by 2 bases and J by 10 bases, with 15 bases of the junction left unmatched. CDR3 region: CASSQPGGGGALGEQFF. CDR3 DNA: TGTGCCAGCAGCCAACCTGGGGGCGGGGGGGCCCTAGGGGAGCAGTTCTTC.